Sequencing of this T cell receptor beta chain was carried out in a study of CD8 T cells in ankylosing spondylitis. Regarding the study as a whole: In reactive arthritis synovial fluid and blood, some motif variants had been reported before.

On this clonotype itself: Its antigen is unidentified.

TCRdb passed the 5' RACE reads through MiXCR, listing each CDR3 protein once. The repertoire has 250,000 or so distinct CDR3 sequences, around 25% of them found once; the top ten carry over 0.55%. V gave up 2 bases and J gave up 1 base; unmatched junction bases: 3. Germline V CDR1 and CDR2: SNHLY, FYNNEI. This CDR3 comprises 16 residues. The chain is built from TRBV2 and TRBJ2-1; 9 bases match TRBD2. The sample was blood, either unsorted or a sorted T cell fraction (not recorded which). This sequence was found in a male donor with ankylosing spondylitis or in good health (not recorded which). This CDR3 is CASSERRGGSYNEQFF. Here the CDR3 DNA reads TGTGCCAGCAGTGAACGGCGGGGGGGATCCTACAATGAGCAGTTCTTC.